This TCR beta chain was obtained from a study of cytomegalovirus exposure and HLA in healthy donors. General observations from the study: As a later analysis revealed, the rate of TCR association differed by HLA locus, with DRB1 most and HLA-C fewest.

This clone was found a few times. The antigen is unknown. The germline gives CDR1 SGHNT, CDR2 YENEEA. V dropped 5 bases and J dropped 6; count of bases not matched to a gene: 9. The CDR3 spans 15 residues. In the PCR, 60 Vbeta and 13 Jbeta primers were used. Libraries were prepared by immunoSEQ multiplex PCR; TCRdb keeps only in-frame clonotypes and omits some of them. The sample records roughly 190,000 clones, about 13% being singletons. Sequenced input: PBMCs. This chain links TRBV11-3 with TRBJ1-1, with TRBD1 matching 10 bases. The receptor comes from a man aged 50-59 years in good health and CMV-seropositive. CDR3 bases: TGTGCCAGCAGCCTACGGACAGGGGGGGAGGCTGAAGCTTTCTTT. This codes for CASSLRTGGEAEAFF.